This T cell receptor beta chain was sequenced in a study of cytomegalovirus exposure and HLA in healthy donors (TCRdb year 2017). Context from the whole study: According to an earlier analysis of a few hundred of the donors, about 190 million T cells yielded 90 million to 130 million unique TCR beta sequences and approximately 300 Gb of sequence data. Roughly 300 gigabases of sequencing data and 70 million to 95 million unique TCR sequences made up an early release that covered several hundred HLA-typed donors. Of the roughly 400 genotyped donors, over 65% fell in the genetic ancestry cluster associated with self-reported Caucasian donors. The study aimed to test whether signatures of past pathogen exposure could be identified by cataloging public T cell receptors. The study used immunosequencing to profile the T cell repertoires of 600 to 850 subjects and linked those repertoires to cytomegalovirus serostatus. Besides the first cohort of approximately 670 subjects, a separate validation cohort made up of 90 to 150 different subjects was used. To predict cytomegalovirus infection status, the study brought together high-throughput TCR immunosequencing, statistical association of individual TCRs with disease status, and machine learning. In a later analysis, previously published TCR beta repertoires from fewer than 750 donors were re-analyzed and high-resolution HLA genotyping was added so that TCR occurrence patterns could be studied. Rather than drawing on any new phenotypic data, the later analysis identified candidate immune exposures from TCR beta sequences and the way those sequences occurred across donors. To decide whether each TCR beta V gene segment behaved as functional or pseudogenic, an earlier analysis of some 570 of the donors relied on high-throughput TCR beta sequencing. Donor age, sex, ethnicity and CMV serostatus were collected together with the repertoire data. Genome-wide SNP genotypes for about 60% of the roughly 670 donors were used in a later genetic analysis, which treated that subset as a discovery cohort. All discovery cohort repertoires had been generated using a single sequencing platform. Both class I and class II loci were covered by HLA typing, at four-digit resolution. Typing coverage varied by locus: about 629-640 donors for A, B, C, DRB1 and DQB1; 500 to 550 for DQA1; around 570 for DPA1; 450 to 480 for DPB1. Roughly 5 DR-DQ haplotypes were handled as single units for association and clustering, since linkage in the cohort was strong. Among 398 genotyped donors of the cohort, an average of 235,054 unique TCR beta nucleotide sequences were sequenced per donor, roughly 20% of them non-productive. The investigation overall reported the following: CMV serostatus was the only immune exposure information available for the cohort. A group of highly shared sequence variants was considered likely to be a technical artifact of the sequencing pipeline. In a later analysis, HLA-associated TCR beta chains were found to be more clonally expanded and to have lower generation probabilities than equally common non-associated chains. The authors suggested that the approach could potentially be extended to other disease states and immunological phenotypes. According to a later genetic analysis, donors in an Asian-associated ancestry cluster had fewer N-insertions in productive TCRs than the approximately 700-donor mean. Linkage disequilibrium might explain the correlated functional status among segregating V segments, but an unknown experimental factor could not be excluded. This cohort had only TCR beta chains sequenced, and the lack of alpha or paired-chain data limited which features could be detected. The classifier was reported to diagnose cytomegalovirus status with high specificity and sensitivity in both the original and validation cohorts. In a later analysis, the rate of TCR association differed among HLA loci, with DRB1 alleles having the most associated TCRs and HLA-C alleles having the fewest. Broadly in line with IMGT annotations, most TCR beta V segments showed up in productive rearrangements about 90% or about 30% of the time in an earlier analysis of about 500 of the donors. The 87-base-pair reads could not distinguish some IMGT-functional V segments, including TRBV6-2 and TRBV6-3, so those segments were excluded. HLA typing was unavailable for some donors at each locus, so association tests used only the typed subset. A further reported finding was that TCR beta sequences accurately predicted the HLA-A and HLA-B alleles for most subjects in the first cohort. When HLA alleles, especially DR and DQ, strongly co-occurred, attributing TCR associations to individual alleles was difficult. The study listed 150 to 200 TCR beta chains as associated with cytomegalovirus. A later analysis associated about 17,000 TCR beta sequences with specific HLA alleles at a false discovery rate of 0.05. Roughly uniform sequencing depth across donors was assumed in presence/absence analyses, although this assumption may not hold. Most CMV-associated TCR beta chains appeared to be HLA-restricted in a later analysis, and the HLA associations seemed to be driven largely by CMV exposure. A later analysis reported that several top co-occurrence clusters appeared linked to parvovirus B19, influenza, CMV and Epstein-Barr virus. The earlier analysis of about 600 of the donors excluded roughly 16 rarely observed V segments, including chromosome 9 orphons, because counts were too low. A later genetic analysis associated a missense DCLRE1C variant with V-gene and J-gene trimming of TCR beta chains, and an independent cohort replicated the association. Most TCR sequences were seen in very few donors, while some public TCRs were found in many individuals. In vitro tests confirmed that a few of the cytomegalovirus-associated TCR beta chains recognize cytomegalovirus antigens.

The cohort comprised 670 or so healthy bone marrow donors. Cohort members were all nominally healthy when sampled, although unrecorded immune exposures were likely present. The donor tested CMV seronegative, placing the donor among the 350 to 400 seronegative members of the cohort. Every donor gave a peripheral blood sample, and the peripheral blood mononuclear cells from that sample were used for TCR beta sequencing. The Qiagen DNeasy Blood Extraction Kit was used to extract genomic DNA from the blood cell samples. V lost 0 bases and J lost 3 bases; the stretch between them is 17 bases long. The germline V gene supplies CDR1 SGHVS and CDR2 FNYEAQ. Measured from the cysteine to the phenylalanine, the CDR3 is 17 residues long. The read is trimmed to its CDR3 DNA, 51 bases read in frame from base 1. A word on this clone: What this receptor recognizes is not known. No base-level quality is on record; no much larger clone is a single base apart.

Library creation used the immunoSEQ multiplex PCR assay. The multiplex PCR relied on a mix of 60 forward primers for TCR Vbeta segments and 13 reverse primers for TCR Jbeta segments. Amplification of the CDR3 region of rearranged TCR beta genes was performed with a multiplex PCR assay on genomic DNA. On the Illumina HiSeq System, the amplified TCR beta libraries were sequenced as 87-base-pair reads. The source study handled its data this way. A later analysis counted tens of millions of unique TCR beta chains across the 670 or so repertoires, and 9.5 million to 11 million of these chains were shared by at least two donors. To remove PCR and sequencing errors, raw reads were error-corrected and collapsed into unique sequences using a nearest-neighbor algorithm that merged closely related sequences. To assign V, D and J gene segments, CDR3 sequences were aligned to IMGT reference sequences. For a sequence to be retained, a match of at least six nucleotides to both a V gene segment and a J gene segment was required. Rearrangements were classified as productive when the CDR3 lacked stop codons and remained in frame with V and J, and all other rearrangements were classified as non-productive. CDR3 was defined according to IMGT convention as the region running from the second conserved V-encoded cysteine to the conserved J-encoded phenylalanine. Sequences without an unambiguous match to a single V gene segment were excluded from the earlier analysis of a few hundred of the donors. In an earlier analysis of some 590 of the donors, V segments were called functional above 56.7% productive rearrangements and were called segregating when the between-donor standard deviation exceeded 5%. A statistical classification framework was developed to diagnose cytomegalovirus status using the catalog of TCR beta chain sequences. In a later analysis, TCR nucleotide sequences were compared against IMGT/GENE-DB human TR gene sequences so that V and J genes could be assigned. Using the TCRdist pipeline, a later analysis assigned CDR3 sequences along with most-parsimonious VDJ recombination scenarios. In a later analysis, each TCR beta chain was defined by its CDR3 amino acid sequence together with its V-gene family, and reads lacking a unique V-gene family were excluded. A later analysis removed several hundred highly shared, low-generation-probability nucleotide sequences to deal with suspected cross-contamination and a sequencing artifact. For each public chain, a later analysis derived a clonal expansion index from normalized ranks of inferred template counts within each repertoire. A later analysis computed generation probabilities with a VDJ recombination model fitted to out-of-frame rearrangements, and checked the results against IGoR. In a later analysis, hypergeometric tests were used to score TCR-TCR, TCR-HLA and TCR-CMV co-occurrence, with a repertoire-size bias correction applied to TCR pairs. To estimate false discovery rates, a later analysis permuted the HLA or CMV assignments 20 times. In a later analysis, co-occurring TCRs were grouped using DBSCAN, and TCRdist sequence similarity was added for clustering within HLA-allele-positive subsets. For co-occurrence clustering, repertoires with fewer than 30,000 or more than 120,000 public chains were excluded, along with several repertoires with anomalous nucleotide sharing. This immuneACCESS table, as held by TCRdb, lists in-frame sequences with V and J called but not all clones. Of the missing ones, under half trace to an unresolved V gene in checked studies; the others have no known cause. That table is the source of V, J and clone size, and D and trimming were worked out from the DNA. Within this sample are under 150,000 clones, with 75% to 80% of them counted one time only. The top ten clonotypes cover 4.5% to 5% of the sample.

Material: PBMCs. This TCR was recovered from a woman aged 45-65 years in good health and CMV-seronegative. The chain is assembled from TRBV7-6 and TRBJ1-1; TRBD1 might be the D gene, on 5 matching bases. The nucleotide sequence reads TGTGCCAGCAGCTTAGCGCGGGGGGAGGCCTGGGACACTGAAGCTTTCTTT. The resulting protein is CASSLARGEAWDTEAFF.